The 6 T cell receptor beta chains below all came from one sample that was sequenced in a study of cytomegalovirus exposure and HLA in healthy donors. PCR was performed using 60 Vbeta and 13 Jbeta primers. Clones were read by immunoSEQ multiplex PCR, and TCRdb kept only the in-frame ones, dropping some. This repertoire includes nearly 200,000 clones. The material sequenced was PBMCs. The source of these receptors is a boy younger than 18 in good health and CMV-seronegative.

The rearrangement uses TRBV2 and TRBJ1-6; D not resolved. Trimming took off 7 bases at V and 10 bases at J, with 20 bases between the two ends. Germline V lookup: CDR1 SNHLY, CDR2 FYNNEI. The CDR3 has 15 amino acids. The CDR3 loop is CASNDMEGRGSPLHF. Here the CDR3 DNA reads TGTGCCAGCAACGACATGGAGGGCCGCGGATCACCCCTCCACTTT.

J is TRBJ2-7 and V is TRBV5-1, with D possibly being TRBD1 (6 bases). Germline CDR1 SGHRS, CDR2 YFSETQ. The V and J ends lost 4 bases and 1 base respectively, with 21 bases between them. This CDR3 has 17 residues. The CDR3 DNA is TGCGCCAGCAGCCGAAGTCCGACAGGAGAGAATTCCTACGAGCAGTACTTC. Protein product: CASSRSPTGENSYEQYF. Combining the CDR3 with reference TRBV5-1 and TRBJ2-7 gives the whole variable domain KAGVTQTPRYLIKTRGQQVTLSCSPISGHRSVSWYQQTPGQGLQFLFEYFSETQRNKGNFPGRFSGRQFSNSRSEMNVSTLELGDSALYLCASSRSPTGENSYEQYFGPGTRLTVT.

V usage is TRBV4-2 and J usage is TRBJ1-2, with D possibly TRBD1 on 5 matching bases. The germline CDR1 and CDR2 sequences are LGHNA and YNFKEQ. The germline V and J ends were trimmed by 2 bases and 8 bases, with 24 bases remaining between them. The CDR3 has 17 residues. CDR3 sequence (DNA): TGTGCCAGCAGCCAAAACCCCTGGGAGGGGTCCTCGGGAGGCTACACCTTC. Protein product: CASSQNPWEGSSGGYTF.

The chain couples TRBV4-3 to TRBJ2-1, with a tentative D call TRBD2 (6 bases). V was clipped by 8 bases and J by 0 bases, with 11 bases between them. The germline V gene encodes CDR1 LGHNA and CDR2 YSLEER. The CDR3 consists of 14 residues. CDR3 DNA sequence: TGCGCCAGCCGCCTAGCGCGCTCCTACAATGAGCAGTTCTTC. Protein product: CASRLARSYNEQFF.

CDR3 in amino acids: CASSVAGGGLYEQYF. CDR3 coding DNA: TGTGCCAGCAGCGTAGCCGGCGGGGGGCTCTACGAGCAGTACTTC. The chain uses TRBV9 and TRBJ2-7; 8 bases line up with TRBD2. The CDR3 sequence is 15 residues long. J gave up 3 bases and V 0 bases, and 5 bases lay outside the gene matches. From germline, CDR1 is SGDLS and CDR2 YYNGEE.

The CDR3 region has the DNA TGCGCCAGCAGCACCCCAGCCCAGACAAGTAACACCATATATTTT. Translation: CASSTPAQTSNTIYF. The chain carries TRBV4-1 and TRBJ1-3; D gene unclear. Per germline, CDR1 MGHRA and CDR2 YSYEKL. Trimming shortened V by 5 bases and J by 7 bases, and 18 bases separated the two germline ends. The CDR3 length is 15 residues.